This T cell receptor (beta chain) came from a study of T-cell reconstitution after alpha-beta-depleted transplantation in children. Findings and caveats of the study: Several hundred expanded graft clones reportedly gave rise to the alpha-beta T cells present about two months after transplant. It was newly produced T cells that mostly accounted for T-cell counts and diversity one year after transplant. Surviving recipient T cells and intrathymic progenitors accounted for some patients' high TCRbeta diversity at day 60.

This clonotype was observed many times. Antigen unknown. As it was prepared, the TCRbeta library received unique molecular identifiers. TCRdb re-called the PCR reads through MiXCR, storing one row per CDR3 protein. The data hold about 460,000 distinct CDR3 sequences, with roughly 10% observed a single time. Sequencing was performed on PBMCs, taken before TCRalphabeta/CD19-depleted stem cell transplant. The receptor's source is a child aged 2-15 years with inherited bone marrow failure, due to receive a stem cell transplant.

This chain's CDR3 is CSASRTSGTDTQYF. The CDR3 DNA sequence: TGCAGTGCTTCCCGGACTAGCGGCACAGATACGCAGTATTTT. The chain uses TRBV20-1 and TRBJ2-3, with 9 bases identical to TRBD2. Per germline, CDR1 DFQATT and CDR2 SNEGSKA (reference sequence). Germline trimming cut 5 bases from V and 1 base from J; bases unmatched to any gene: 4. The CDR3 has 14 amino acids.